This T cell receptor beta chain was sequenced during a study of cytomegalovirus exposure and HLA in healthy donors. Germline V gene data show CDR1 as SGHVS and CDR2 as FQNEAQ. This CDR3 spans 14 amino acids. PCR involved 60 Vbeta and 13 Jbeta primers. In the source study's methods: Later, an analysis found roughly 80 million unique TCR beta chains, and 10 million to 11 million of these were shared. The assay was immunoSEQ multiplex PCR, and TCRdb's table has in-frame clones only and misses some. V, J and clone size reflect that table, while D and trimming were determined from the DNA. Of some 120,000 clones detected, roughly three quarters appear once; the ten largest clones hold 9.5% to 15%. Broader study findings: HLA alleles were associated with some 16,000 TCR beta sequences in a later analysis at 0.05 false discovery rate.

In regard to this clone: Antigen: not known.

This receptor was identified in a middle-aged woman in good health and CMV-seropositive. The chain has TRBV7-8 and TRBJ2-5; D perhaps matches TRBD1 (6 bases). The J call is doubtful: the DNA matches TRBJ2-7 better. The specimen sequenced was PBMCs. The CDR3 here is CASSLGRTVSEQYF. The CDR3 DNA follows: TGTGCCAGCAGCTTAGGTCGGACAGTTTCCGAGCAGTACTTC.